This TCR beta chain was retrieved from a study of cytomegalovirus exposure and HLA in healthy donors. PCR was performed using 60 Vbeta and 13 Jbeta primers. Produced via immunoSEQ multiplex PCR; TCRdb's table is partial and in-frame only. The sample shows 150,000 or so clones, 70% to 80% of them seen only once. Regarding the study as a whole: Among donors in an Asian-associated ancestry cluster, a later analysis reportedly found fewer N-insertions than the approximately 670-donor mean. For most TCR sequences rarity was the rule, although some public TCRs occurred in many donors.

This clone was detected ten times or more. What it binds is unknown. The J segment lost 7 bases and the V segment lost 3 bases, leaving 13 bases of the junction unmatched. Looked up from germline, CDR1 is SGHAT and CDR2 is FQDESV (reference sequence). The CDR3 length is 16 residues. The receptor's source is a man younger than 35 in good health and CMV-seropositive. Sequencing was carried out using PBMCs. The V call is TRBV11-1, the J call TRBJ2-3; TRBD2 agrees at 7 bases. The CDR3 reads CASSLKGSGTSHTQYF. The DNA of the CDR3 is TGTGCCAGCAGCTTGAAAGGAAGCGGGACTTCACATACGCAGTATTTT.